The next 26 T cell receptor beta chains were all read from a single sample in a study of OX40 agonist ivuxolimab in advanced cancers. Assay: immunoSEQ multiplex PCR; the TCRdb copy retains only in-frame clones and omits some. The sample has some 78,000 clones; 85% to 90% are singletons. The sample in question was CD4+ or CD8+ T cells sorted from blood, obtained in a trial of the OX40 agonist ivuxolimab. Receptors originate from an adult with an advanced solid tumor such as melanoma, head and neck, liver or kidney cancer.

The chain is built from TRBV27 and TRBJ1-2; perhaps TRBD1 as D (5 bases). V lost 4 bases and J 8 bases, leaving 14 bases between the germline ends. Germline V gene sequence: CDR1 MNHEY, CDR2 SMNVEV (reference sequence). This CDR3 comprises 13 residues. The CDR3 region is CASSSGLGDGYTF. The DNA for the CDR3 is TGTGCCAGCAGTTCCGGGCTAGGGGACGGCTACACCTTC.

CDR3 sequence: CASTRGQQNTGELFF. The CDR3 DNA reads as TGTGCCAGCACCCGGGGGCAGCAGAACACCGGGGAGCTGTTTTTT. The chain couples TRBV5-5 to TRBJ2-2; the D gene could be TRBD1 or TRBD2 (6 bases each). V lost 6 bases and J 1 base, leaving 13 bases between the germline ends. This CDR3 region has 15 residues. Germline-derived CDR1 and CDR2 are SGHKS and YYEKEE (reference sequence).

The rearrangement joins TRBV18 to TRBJ1-4, with a weak D call TRBD1 (6 bases). V lost 3 bases, J lost 5 bases, and 22 bases lay in between. The CDR3 totals 18 residues. The germline V gene has CDR1 KGHSH and CDR2 LQKENI. CDR3 coding DNA: TGTGCCAGCTCACCTCAGAGCAGGGGCGAGGGGTCCAATGAAAAACTGTTTTTT. Protein sequence: CASSPQSRGEGSNEKLFF.

J is TRBJ1-1 and V is TRBV7-2; D gene ambiguous. Looked up from germline, CDR1 is SGHTA and CDR2 is FQGNSA. V gave up 2 bases and J gave up 10 bases, with 11 bases separating them. The CDR3 extends over 12 amino acids. The CDR3 protein is CASSLFSGAAFF. The CDR3 DNA reads as TGTGCCAGCAGCTTATTTTCAGGTGCAGCTTTCTTT. Drawing the rest from reference TRBV7-2 and TRBJ1-1, the complete variable domain is GAGVSQSPSNKVTEKGKDVELRCDPISGHTALYWYRQSLGQGLEFLIYFQGNSAPDKSGLPSDRFSAERTGGSVSTLTIQRTQQEDSAVYLCASSLFSGAAFFGQGTRLTVV.

The chain has TRBV6-1 and TRBJ1-4; D unclear. The V end lost 3 bases, the J end lost 5 bases, and 16 bases lay between the germline ends. The germline V gene encodes CDR1 MNHNS and CDR2 SASEGT. CDR3 length equals 16 residues. The CDR3 DNA is TGTGCCAGCAGTGATGGTCTTCGGCACGGAAATGAAAAACTGTTTTTT. Translated: CASSDGLRHGNEKLFF.

The chain joins TRBV15 to TRBJ1-4; D uncertain. CDR3 length: 16 amino acids. V lost 7 bases and J lost 6, with 21 bases in between. Germline loops: CDR1 LNHNV, CDR2 YYDKDF (reference sequence). CDR3 residues: CATTLFRRVDDEKLFF. The CDR3 nucleotides read TGTGCCACCACCCTATTCCGTCGAGTGGATGATGAAAAACTGTTTTTT.

The chain combines TRBV7-9 with TRBJ2-6; D remains unclear. The CDR3 has 14 amino acids. Trimming stripped 5 bases from V and 0 bases from J, with 5 bases between. Germline CDR1 SEHNR, CDR2 FQNEAQ (reference sequence). CDR3 in DNA: TGTGCCAGCAGCCTTTACTCTGGGGCCAACGTCCTGACTTTC. Amino acid sequence: CASSLYSGANVLTF.

This clone was observed once. The J gene is TRBJ2-5, the V gene TRBV5-1; D might be TRBD1 (6 bases). Germline CDR1 and CDR2: SGHRS and YFSETQ. The length of the CDR3 is 13 residues. V dropped 0 bases and J dropped 3 bases, with 6 bases sitting between them. The CDR3 sequence is CASSLGTEETQYF. In nucleotides, the CDR3 is TGCGCCAGCAGCTTGGGGACAGAAGAGACCCAGTACTTC. The whole variable domain, filled in from reference TRBV5-1 and TRBJ2-5, reads KAGVTQTPRYLIKTRGQQVTLSCSPISGHRSVSWYQQTPGQGLQFLFEYFSETQRNKGNFPGRFSGRQFSNSRSEMNVSTLELGDSALYLCASSLGTEETQYFGPGTRLLVL.

The rearrangement joins TRBV7-9 to TRBJ1-2; 7 nucleotides align to TRBD1. V dropped 4 bases and J dropped 4; count of bases not matched to a gene: 12. The CDR3 has 16 residues. Germline-derived CDR1 and CDR2 are SEHNR and FQNEAQ (reference sequence). The CDR3 DNA follows: TGTGCCAGCAGCTATCAAAATCCCCGGGACAGCTATGGCTACACCTTC. Translating gives CASSYQNPRDSYGYTF.

The chain has TRBV4-3 and TRBJ2-5, with 8 positions matching TRBD2. With 4 bases clipped from V and 0 bases from J, the junction kept 7 bases outside the gene matches. Germline V gene sequence: CDR1 LGHNA, CDR2 YSLEER. The CDR3 has 16 residues. This chain's CDR3 is CASSRVVAGHQETQYF. As DNA, the CDR3 is TGCGCCAGCAGCCGGGTGGTAGCGGGGCACCAAGAGACCCAGTACTTC.

The rearrangement joins TRBV6-1 to TRBJ2-1; the match to TRBD1 covers 7 bases. V was clipped by 5 bases and J by 5 bases; unmatched bases: 3. The germline V gene encodes CDR1 MNHNS and CDR2 SASEGT. This CDR3 region has 13 residues. DNA of the CDR3: TGTGCCAGCAGTCGGGACAGCGACAATGAGCAGTTCTTC. It encodes CASSRDSDNEQFF.

The chain has TRBV9 and TRBJ1-3; the D gene is possibly TRBD1 (6 bases). Germline values: CDR1 SGDLS, CDR2 YYNGEE. V lost 4 bases and J 2 bases, leaving 13 bases between the germline ends. The CDR3 contains 15 residues. The chain's CDR3 is CASSPGGAAGNTIYF. Written as DNA, the CDR3 is TGTGCCAGCAGCCCGGGGGGGGCGGCTGGAAACACCATATATTTT.

The V and J genes are TRBV6-5 and TRBJ1-5; maybe TRBD1 (5 bases). Germline V gene lookup returns CDR1 MNHEY and CDR2 SVGAGI. CDR3 length equals 14 residues. Trimming removed 6 bases at V and 6 bases at J, with 15 bases between. Here the CDR3 reads CASRDGGVGQPQHF. The CDR3 DNA is TGTGCCAGCAGAGACGGGGGGGTCGGTCAGCCCCAGCATTTT.

V gene TRBV7-9 combines with J gene TRBJ2-7, with 9 bases that match TRBD2. V shed 2 bases and J 2 bases; nucleotides not matched to a gene: 4. From germline, CDR1 is SEHNR and CDR2 FQNEAQ (reference sequence). This CDR3 region has 15 residues. The CDR3, as DNA: TGTGCCAGCAGCTTAACGGGACTAGCCCCCTACGAGCAGTACTTC. Translation: CASSLTGLAPYEQYF.

The chain uses TRBV9 and TRBJ1-2; D perhaps matches TRBD1 (5 bases). Germline values: CDR1 SGDLS, CDR2 YYNGEE. Trimming pared 0 bases from V and 6 bases from J, leaving 12 bases between. This CDR3 spans 14 amino acids. The CDR3 is CASSVASAGNGYTF. As DNA, the CDR3 is TGTGCCAGCAGCGTAGCTTCGGCAGGGAATGGCTACACCTTC.

The gene calls are TRBV27 and TRBJ2-5, with a possible D match to TRBD2 (6 bases). Trimming cost V 6 bases and J 5 bases, with 13 bases left between them. Germline V gives CDR1 MNHEY, CDR2 SMNVEV (reference sequence). The CDR3 covers 13 residues. The CDR3 nucleotides read TGTGCCAGCAGCAGGGTACGGGGGGAGACCCAGTACTTC. Translating it yields CASSRVRGETQYF.

This chain connects TRBV18 to TRBJ1-1, with D perhaps TRBD1 (6 bases). The CDR3 totals 15 residues. V was cut by 3 bases and J by 4 bases, with 15 bases left in between. In germline, CDR1 is KGHSH, CDR2 LQKENI. CDR3 coding DNA: TGTGCCAGCTCACCTGACCGCCAAGGGGGCACTGAAGCTTTCTTT. Residues: CASSPDRQGGTEAFF.

The chain uses TRBV9 and TRBJ1-2; no firm D call. V was pared by 2 bases and J by 5 bases, with 7 bases between. Germline V gene sequence: CDR1 SGDLS, CDR2 YYNGEE. The CDR3 loop spans 12 amino acids. This chain's CDR3 is CASSVPSYGYTF. In DNA, the CDR3 is TGTGCCAGCAGCGTCCCAAGTTATGGCTACACCTTC.

V is TRBV27 and J is TRBJ2-5; D is ambiguous. Germline V lookup: CDR1 MNHEY, CDR2 SMNVEV (reference sequence). V lost 2 bases and J 4 bases, leaving 11 bases between the germline ends. CDR3 length equals 14 residues. The DNA of the CDR3 is TGTGCCAGCAGTTTAAGGTGGGTGAGAGAGACCCAGTACTTC. It encodes CASSLRWVRETQYF.

The rearrangement links TRBV4-1 to TRBJ2-7; no definite D call. Trimming cost V 0 bases and J 4 bases, with 10 bases left between them. The germline CDR1 and CDR2 sequences are MGHRA and YSYEKL. The CDR3 length is 14 residues. CDR3 protein: CASSQEWQEYEQYF. CDR3 coding DNA: TGCGCCAGCAGCCAAGAATGGCAGGAGTACGAGCAGTACTTC.

Only one count was recorded for this clone. J is TRBJ2-5 and V is TRBV5-1; D is undetermined. V lost 4 bases, J lost 5 bases, and 12 bases lay in between. Looked up from germline, CDR1 is SGHRS and CDR2 is YFSETQ. The CDR3 has 13 residues. DNA for the CDR3: TGCGCCAGCAGCGTTGGGGTCGGGGAGACCCAGTACTTC. Translating it yields CASSVGVGETQYF.

This clone was counted a single time. The V and J genes are TRBV6-5 and TRBJ1-2; TRBD1 agrees at 8 bases. The CDR3 covers 13 residues. The V segment lost 7 bases and the J segment 8 bases; nucleotides outside the gene matches: 9. The germline gives CDR1 MNHEY, CDR2 SVGAGI. The CDR3 spells CASTLSGQGGYTF. The CDR3 nucleotides read TGTGCCAGCACCCTAAGCGGACAGGGAGGCTACACCTTC.

V usage is TRBV4-1 and J usage is TRBJ1-5; D gene unclear. CDR3 size: 15 residues. Per the germline V gene, CDR1 is MGHRA and CDR2 is YSYEKL. Trimming removed 1 base at V and 3 bases at J, with 10 bases between. The CDR3 here is CASSQGENDNQPQHF. CDR3 nucleotides: TGCGCCAGCAGCCAAGGGGAGAATGACAATCAGCCCCAGCATTTT.

The chain carries TRBV28 and TRBJ1-4, with D uncertain. This CDR3 is 13 amino acids long. The ends were cut back, 3 bases at V and 5 bases at J, with 7 bases in the middle. Germline CDR1 reads MDHEN; CDR2 reads SYDVKM. Here the CDR3 reads CASSFAENEKLFF. The CDR3 nucleotides read TGTGCCAGCAGTTTCGCGGAGAATGAAAAACTGTTTTTT.

The chain employs TRBV5-6 and TRBJ2-2; D perhaps matches TRBD1 (5 bases). Trimming removed 4 bases from V and 7 bases from J, with 14 bases in between. Per the germline V gene, CDR1 is SGHDT and CDR2 is YYEEEE. The CDR3 length is 14 residues. The CDR3: CASSHVTASGELFF. In DNA form, the CDR3 reads TGTGCCAGCAGCCATGTGACAGCTAGCGGGGAGCTGTTTTTT.

J is TRBJ2-3 and V is TRBV7-8; weak D call: TRBD1 (6 bases). The CDR3 sequence is 14 residues long. Trimming removed 0 bases from V and 2 bases from J, with 6 bases in between. In germline, CDR1 is SGHVS, CDR2 FQNEAQ. CDR3 residues: CASSLAGHTDTQYF. CDR3 coding DNA: TGTGCCAGCAGCTTAGCGGGACACACAGATACGCAGTATTTT. Full variable domain (remainder filled in from reference TRBV7-8 and TRBJ2-3): GAGVSQSPRYKVAKRGQDVALRCDPISGHVSLFWYQQALGQGPEFLTYFQNEAQLDKSGLPSDRFFAERPEGSVSTLKIQRTQQEDSAVYLCASSLAGHTDTQYFGPGTRLTVL.